This is a list of T cell receptor beta chains from one sample in a study of beta chain features in type 1 diabetes. The table came from immunoSEQ multiplex PCR; TCRdb's copy has only in-frame clones and leaves some out. The sample shows about 16,000 clones, about 55% of them seen only once. Sequences were obtained from stem cell memory CD4+ T cells from blood. These receptors were taken from a woman aged 18 to 35 in good health. Both conserved end residues are part of each CDR3. D genes are given only for firm matches. The size field is filled for only some rows; it gives once, few, many or a size class.

j_call v_call clone_size d_call cdr3_nt cdr3_aa
TRBJ1-2 TRBV19 once TRBD1 TGTGCCAGTAGTAGCCTGACGGGACAGGGGAATGGCTACACCTTC CASSSLTGQGNGYTF
TRBJ1-5 TRBV7-6 few . TGTGCCAGCAGCTTAGGGCCCGATCAGCCCCAGCATTTT CASSLGPDQPQHF
TRBJ1-2 TRBV27 . TRBD1 TGTGCCAGCAGTACCCCGGGACAGGGGCTAGATAACTATGGCTACACCTTC CASSTPGQGLDNYGYTF
TRBJ1-3 TRBV6-6 . TRBD1 TGTGCCAGCAGACTAGGACAGGGCTCTGGAAACACCATATATTTT CASRLGQGSGNTIYF
TRBJ2-1 TRBV30 few TRBD2 TGTGCCTGGAGTGCGGGGGGTGAGCAGTTCTTC CAWSAGGEQFF
TRBJ2-3 TRBV5-1 . . TGCGCCAGCACCACCCTCGGAGGAGGCACAGATACGCAGTATTTT CASTTLGGGTDTQYF
TRBJ2-1 TRBV30 few . TGTGCCTGGAGGAGGGGGTATGAGCAGTTCTTC CAWRRGYEQFF
TRBJ2-3 TRBV29-1 . TRBD2 TGCAGCGCTAGCGGAGGAAAGGCAGATACGCAGTATTTT CSASGGKADTQYF
TRBJ2-5 TRBV6-1 . TRBD1 TGTGCCAGCAGTGCAGGACAGGTGGAGACCCAGTACTTC CASSAGQVETQYF
TRBJ2-3 TRBV5-1 . . TGCGCCAGCAGCTCTGTCAGTGTCACAGATACGCAGTATTTT CASSSVSVTDTQYF